Reported below is one T cell receptor (beta chain). No antigen is known for it. The PCR was carried out with 60 Vbeta primers and 13 Jbeta primers. Sequencing was performed with immunoSEQ multiplex PCR; in TCRdb, only in-frame clones are kept and a portion is missing. The data contain 100,000 to 120,000 clones, approximately 79% of them singletons. These data originate in a study of cytomegalovirus exposure and HLA in healthy donors. Study-wide points: When a later analysis was performed, an Asian-associated ancestry cluster reportedly had fewer N-insertions than the roughly 700-donor mean. The authors later linked a missense DCLRE1C variant to TCR beta V- and J-gene trimming. Earlier analysis found most TCR beta V segments productive about 90% or about 30% of the time. Among TCR beta chains, those listed as cytomegalovirus-associated numbered more than 150.

Germline V CDR1 and CDR2: SGHTA, FQGTGA. The V gene lost 4 bases and the J gene lost 8 bases, with 20 bases spanning the gap. This CDR3 contains 16 residues. Sequencing was done on a sample of PBMCs. The TCR originated in a man aged 25-45 years in good health and CMV-seropositive. The gene calls are TRBV7-3 and TRBJ2-2; weak D call: TRBD2 (7 bases). CDR3 coding DNA: TGTGCCAGCAGCTCTACGGGGTGGGGGGGGCCTGGGGAGCTGTTTTTT. It translates to CASSSTGWGGPGELFF.